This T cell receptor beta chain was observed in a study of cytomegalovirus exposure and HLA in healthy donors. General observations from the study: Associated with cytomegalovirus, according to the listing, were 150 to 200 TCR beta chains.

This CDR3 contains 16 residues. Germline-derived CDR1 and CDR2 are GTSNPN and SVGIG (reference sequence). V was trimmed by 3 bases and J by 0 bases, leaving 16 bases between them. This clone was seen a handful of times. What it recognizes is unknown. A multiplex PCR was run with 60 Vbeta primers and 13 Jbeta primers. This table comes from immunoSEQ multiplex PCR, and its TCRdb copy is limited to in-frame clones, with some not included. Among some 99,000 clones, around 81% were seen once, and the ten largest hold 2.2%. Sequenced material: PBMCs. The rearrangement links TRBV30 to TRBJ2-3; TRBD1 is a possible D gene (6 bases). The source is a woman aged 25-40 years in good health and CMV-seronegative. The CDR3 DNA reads TGTGCCTGGAGCCTGGGTCGCGGACAGAGCACAGATACGCAGTATTTT. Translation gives CAWSLGRGQSTDTQYF.